The entry that follows covers one T cell receptor beta chain sequence. PCR used 60 Vbeta primers and 13 Jbeta primers. The assay was immunoSEQ multiplex PCR, and TCRdb's table has in-frame clones only and misses some. The sample lists more than 90,000 clones, approximately 74% occurring once. This record belongs to a study of cytomegalovirus exposure and HLA in healthy donors. Turning to the study itself: Early released data comprised approximately 85 million unique TCRs from HLA-typed donors.

Looked up from germline, CDR1 is LNHDA and CDR2 is SQIVND (reference sequence). The V segment lost 6 bases and the J segment 3 bases; nucleotides outside the gene matches: 7. This CDR3 spans 14 amino acids. The TCR sequence derives from a woman between 50 and 59 years old in good health and CMV-seropositive. J is TRBJ2-5 and V is TRBV19; 7 nucleotides agree with TRBD1. The sequencing sample was made of PBMCs. In nucleotides, the CDR3 is TGTGCCAGTAGCCTCGACAGGGTAGAAGAGACCCAGTACTTC. Its protein product is CASSLDRVEETQYF.